The 6 T cell receptor beta chains presented below share a single source sample, sequenced in a study of monozygotic twins with inflammatory bowel disease. TCRdb reprocessed the 5' RACE reads; each CDR3 protein has one entry and no DNA is given. The listing contains 400,000 or so distinct CDR3 sequences. The sequencing sample was made of blood. These receptors were collected from a human donor with ulcerative colitis or Crohn's disease, or a healthy co-twin of an affected twin (not recorded which).

The chain has TRBV5-1 and TRBJ1-1. Germline V gene lookup returns CDR1 SGHRS and CDR2 YFSETQ. CDR3 length: 13 amino acids. CDR3 loop: CASSRAEDTEAFF.

The rearrangement uses TRBV2 and TRBJ2-1; TCRdb designates TRBD1, a call that cannot be tested without DNA. The germline CDR1 and CDR2 sequences are SNHLY and FYNNEI. CDR3 size: 14 residues. CDR3 region: CASSANRGRNEQFF.

The genes are TRBV12-3 or TRBV12-4 and TRBJ1-5. The CDR3 sequence is 14 residues long. Here the CDR3 reads CASSFLGGNQPQHF.

The V gene is TRBV11-2, the J gene TRBJ1-6; lacking DNA, the TRBD1 call made by TCRdb goes unchecked. Germline V gene lookup returns CDR1 SGHAT and CDR2 FQNNGV. CDR3 length equals 13 residues. The CDR3 spells CASSSRQGAPLHF. Supplemented by reference TRBV11-2 and TRBJ1-6, the full variable domain reads EAGVAQSPRYKIIEKRQSVAFWCNPISGHATLYWYQQILGQGPKLLIQFQNNGVVDDSQLPKDRFSAERLKGVDSTLKIQPAKLEDSAVYLCASSSRQGAPLHFGNGTRLTVT.

V and J are TRBV20-1 and TRBJ2-5; there is no DNA to check the TCRdb D call of TRBD2. CDR1 and CDR2 from the germline V gene are DFQATT and SNEGSKA (reference sequence). The CDR3 spans 14 residues. CDR3 sequence: CSARPLAAQETQYF.

The genes are TRBV9 and TRBJ2-2. CDR1 and CDR2 (germline): SGDLS, YYNGEE. The CDR3 has 11 residues. The CDR3 here is CASSYTGELFF.